A single sample gave rise to the 28 T cell receptor beta chains below, sequenced in a study of OX40 agonist ivuxolimab in advanced cancers. The method was immunoSEQ multiplex PCR; TCRdb's version includes in-frame clones alone and lacks a portion of them. The sample shows 45,000 to 60,000 clones, about 89% of them seen only once. The specimen comprised CD4+ or CD8+ T cells sorted from blood, sampled in a trial of the OX40 agonist ivuxolimab. These receptors originate from an adult with an advanced solid tumor such as melanoma, head and neck, liver or kidney cancer.

This clone was detected only a few times. The rearrangement joins TRBV7-9 to TRBJ2-2; D is ambiguous. The V end was cut by 1 base, the J end by 13 bases, with 7 bases between. There are 11 residues in the CDR3. CDR1 is SEHNR, CDR2 FQNEAQ, per germline (reference sequence). The CDR3 coding sequence is TGTGCCAGCAGCTTAGTAGTGGGGCTGTTTTTT. This encodes CASSLVVGLFF. Supplemented by reference TRBV7-9 and TRBJ2-2, the full variable domain reads DTGVSQNPRHKITKRGQNVTFRCDPISEHNRLYWYRQTLGQGPEFLTYFQNEAQLEKSRLLSDRFSAERPKGSFSTLEIQRTEQGDSAMYLCASSLVVGLFFGEGSRLTVL.

The V call is TRBV6-5, the J call TRBJ1-3; the D is unclear. Trimming removed 7 bases from V and 0 bases from J, with 13 bases in between. CDR1 MNHEY and CDR2 SVGAGI come from the germline V gene. CDR3 length: 15 amino acids. The CDR3 DNA follows: TGTGCCAGCACCTTGAACGGTGACTCTGGAAACACCATATATTTT. This translates into CASTLNGDSGNTIYF.

The chain employs TRBV4-1 and TRBJ2-1, with D tentatively TRBD1 (7 bases). V was pared by 2 bases and J by 7 bases, with 12 bases between. The CDR3 has 14 residues. Germline V gene sequence: CDR1 MGHRA, CDR2 YSYEKL. The CDR3 nucleotides read TGCGCCAGCAGCCAACGACCAGGGGGGAATGAGCAGTTCTTC. Protein: CASSQRPGGNEQFF.

V is TRBV28 and J is TRBJ1-5, with D tentatively TRBD1 (6 bases). Trimming stripped 6 bases from V and 5 bases from J, with 11 bases between. CDR3 length equals 13 residues. Germline V gives CDR1 MDHEN, CDR2 SYDVKM. CDR3 nucleotide sequence: TGTGCCAGCAGCCGTTACAGGGATCAGCCCCAGCATTTT. Its translation is CASSRYRDQPQHF.

This chain connects TRBV11-2 to TRBJ2-5; the match to TRBD2 covers 13 bases. The germline CDR1 and CDR2 sequences are SGHAT and FQNNGV. V was pared by 5 bases and J by 5 bases, with 5 bases of the junction left unmatched. The CDR3 sequence is 15 residues long. Written as DNA, the CDR3 is TGTGCCAGCAGCCCCCGACTAGCGGGAGGCGAGACCCAGTACTTC. This gives the protein CASSPRLAGGETQYF.

The chain links TRBV27 to TRBJ1-6; D might be TRBD1 (5 bases). The germline V and J ends were trimmed by 8 bases and 7 bases, with 18 bases remaining between them. Germline V gene lookup returns CDR1 MNHEY and CDR2 SMNVEV (reference sequence). The CDR3 is 15 residues long. CDR3 DNA sequence: TGTGCCAGCGGGGGTCTAGGGCTGGTCAATTCACCCCTCCACTTT. This gives the protein CASGGLGLVNSPLHF.

The genes are TRBV5-5 and TRBJ1-2; D possibly corresponds to TRBD1 (5 bases). This CDR3 has 15 residues. The germline V gene encodes CDR1 SGHKS and CDR2 YYEKEE (reference sequence). V lost 4 bases and J lost 7, with 20 bases in between. The CDR3 DNA reads as TGTGCCAGCAGCCCGGACGGGACGCGAGGCCTTGGCTACACCTTC. It translates to CASSPDGTRGLGYTF. Full variable domain (rest looked up from reference TRBV5-5 and TRBJ1-2): DAGVTQSPTHLIKTRGQQVTLRCSPISGHKSVSWYQQVLGQGPQFIFQYYEKEERGRGNFPDRFSARQFPNYSSELNVNALLLGDSALYLCASSPDGTRGLGYTFGSGTRLTVV.

V is TRBV10-1 and J is TRBJ2-7; 7 positions match TRBD1. The germline V gene has CDR1 WNHNN and CDR2 SYGVQD (reference sequence). Trimming took 6 bases from V and 6 from J; bases not matched to a gene: 5. This CDR3 has 12 residues. Here the CDR3 reads CASRGDSIEQYF. As DNA, the CDR3 is TGCGCCAGCAGGGGGGACAGCATCGAGCAGTACTTC.

This clone has just a few counts. The CDR3 spells CASSPRVAGELFF. CDR3 sequence (DNA): TGTGCCAGCTCACCCCGGGTGGCCGGGGAGCTGTTTTTT. The chain combines TRBV18 with TRBJ2-2; no clear D. V dropped 3 bases and J dropped 6 bases, with 8 bases sitting between them. The germline V gene has CDR1 KGHSH and CDR2 LQKENI. The CDR3 covers 13 residues.

The chain links TRBV5-8 to TRBJ2-3, with TRBD2 matching 9 bases. CDR1 and CDR2 (germline): SGHTS, YDEGEE. V gave up 6 bases and J gave up 3 bases; unmatched junction bases: 2. The length of the CDR3 is 13 residues. DNA for the CDR3: TGTGCCAGCACAGGACTAGCGACAGATACGCAGTATTTT. It translates to CASTGLATDTQYF.

This sequence joins TRBV5-4 and TRBJ2-5, with D tentatively TRBD1 (5 bases). Trimming cost V 0 bases and J 1 base, with 7 bases left between them. This CDR3 is built from 14 residues. The V gene's germline CDR1 is SGHNT and CDR2 YYREEE (reference sequence). The CDR3 spells CASSLAQVQETQYF. In DNA, the CDR3 is TGTGCCAGCAGCTTGGCACAGGTCCAAGAGACCCAGTACTTC.

The J gene is TRBJ1-4, the V gene TRBV5-8; 9 positions match TRBD1. Trimming at V came to 4 bases and at J to 2 bases, leaving 3 bases not matched to a gene. The CDR3 length is 15 residues. In germline, CDR1 is SGHTS, CDR2 YDEGEE. The CDR3: CASSPGTGTNEKLFF. The DNA of the CDR3 is TGTGCCAGCAGCCCGGGGACAGGGACTAATGAAAAACTGTTTTTT.

The chain recombines TRBV29-1 with TRBJ2-1; D gene ambiguous. V was clipped by 3 bases and J by 15 bases, with 21 bases between them. CDR1 is SQVTM, CDR2 ANQGSEA, per germline. The CDR3 is 13 residues long. In DNA, the CDR3 is TGCAGCGTTGACTCAGGTTTAGATTATATGGGGTTCTTC. Amino acids: CSVDSGLDYMGFF.

This clone appeared a single time. The V and J genes are TRBV6-1 and TRBJ2-7, with 9 bases lining up with TRBD1. Germline assignment: CDR1 MNHNS and CDR2 SASEGT. The CDR3 runs to 14 residues. The V gene end was trimmed by 6 bases and the J gene end by 4 bases; junction bases not matched to a gene: 7. CDR3 sequence: CASRGTGSRYEQYF. The CDR3 DNA follows: TGTGCCAGCAGGGGGACAGGGAGTAGGTACGAGCAGTACTTC.

This chain joins TRBV7-2 and TRBJ2-1; D remains unclear. The CDR3 is made up of 15 amino acids. In germline, CDR1 is SGHTA, CDR2 FQGNSA. Trimming pared 1 base from V and 4 bases from J, leaving 11 bases between. The chain's CDR3 is CASSLGVPTYNEQFF. In DNA form, the CDR3 reads TGTGCCAGCAGCTTAGGGGTCCCGACATACAATGAGCAGTTCTTC.

For this clone: In the same sample, other DNA sequences code for this CDR3. The chain recombines TRBV4-2 with TRBJ1-3; D is perhaps TRBD1 (5 bases). V lost 1 base, J lost 4 bases, and 14 bases lay in between. Germline CDR1 and CDR2: LGHNA and YNFKEQ. The CDR3 loop spans 16 amino acids. CDR3 protein: CASSQGGEGRGNTIYF. As DNA, the CDR3 is TGTGCCAGCAGCCAAGGGGGTGAGGGGCGAGGAAACACCATATATTTT.

This clone was observed a single time. The chain carries TRBV9 and TRBJ2-1; D is possibly TRBD1 (6 bases). V lost 3 bases and J lost 4, with 11 bases in between. Germline V gene data show CDR1 as SGDLS and CDR2 as YYNGEE. The CDR3 is 14 amino acids. The CDR3 here is CASSAGTLYNEQFF. The DNA of the CDR3 is TGTGCCAGCAGCGCGGGGACATTATACAATGAGCAGTTCTTC.

This chain uses TRBV11-2 with TRBJ2-7; 7 bases are shared with TRBD1. V lost 2 bases, J lost 5 bases, and 9 bases stayed unmatched. CDR3 length: 15 residues. Germline V CDR1 and CDR2: SGHAT, FQNNGV. CDR3 amino acids: CASSLSTGWVNEQYF. The CDR3 region has the DNA TGTGCCAGCAGCTTATCGACAGGGTGGGTGAACGAGCAGTACTTC.

The chain uses TRBV4-2 and TRBJ1-6; 8 bases agree with TRBD1. Trimming took 1 base from V and 10 from J; bases not matched to a gene: 6. Per the germline V gene, CDR1 is LGHNA and CDR2 is YNFKEQ. This CDR3 has 15 residues. The CDR3, as DNA: TGTGCCAGCAGCCAAGCCGGACAGGGTGAATCACCCCTCCACTTT. Its translation: CASSQAGQGESPLHF.

The chain has TRBV6-1 and TRBJ1-1, with D unresolved. Germline CDR1 is MNHNS and CDR2 is SASEGT. Trimming took off 5 bases at V and 1 base at J, with 8 bases between the two ends. This CDR3 is 13 amino acids long. The CDR3 DNA sequence: TGTGCCAGCAGTTTCGGCAGGAACACTGAAGCTTTCTTT. Translating gives CASSFGRNTEAFF.

This sequence joins TRBV11-2 and TRBJ2-7; D gene ambiguous. The CDR3 has 15 amino acids. Trimming pared 2 bases from V and 0 bases from J, leaving 11 bases between. Looked up from germline, CDR1 is SGHAT and CDR2 is FQNNGV. CDR3 in DNA: TGTGCCAGCAGCTTAATGAAGGAGAGCTCCTACGAGCAGTACTTC. It specifies CASSLMKESSYEQYF.

The chain joins TRBV1 to TRBJ1-2; the D call TRBD1 from the table was never checked on the DNA. TRBV1 counts as a pseudogene. This CDR3 is 15 amino acids long. Here the CDR3 DNA reads TGCACCAGCAGCTTTAATGACAGGGAAAACTATGGCTACACCTTC. Its translation: CTSSFNDRENYGYTF.

This chain joins TRBV6-6 and TRBJ1-1, with D unclear. V was cut by 1 base and J by 1 base, with 4 bases left in between. Germline CDR1 reads MNHNY; CDR2 reads SVGAGI (reference sequence). The CDR3 is 13 residues long. CDR3 coding DNA: TGTGCCAGCAGTTACTTGAGGAACACTGAAGCTTTCTTT. Translation gives CASSYLRNTEAFF.

The V call is TRBV21-1, the J call TRBJ2-7; the table's D call, TRBD1, was not checked against the DNA. TRBV21-1 is reported as a pseudogene. The CDR3 length is 14 residues. CDR3 nucleotides: TGTGCCAGCAGCGGCTGGGACAGGTACTACGAGCAGTACTTC. This translates into CASSGWDRYYEQYF.

The chain joins TRBV5-6 to TRBJ2-7, with 7 bases fitting TRBD1. CDR1 SGHDT and CDR2 YYEEEE come from the germline V gene. Trimming at V came to 3 bases and at J to 1 base, leaving 1 base not matched to a gene. The CDR3 contains 13 residues. CDR3 DNA sequence: TGTGCCAGCAGCTGGGACAGATCCTACGAGCAGTACTTC. Amino acid sequence: CASSWDRSYEQYF.

The chain is built from TRBV5-1 and TRBJ1-3; D not resolved. Trimming took off 6 bases at V and 7 bases at J, with 5 bases between the two ends. The germline V gene encodes CDR1 SGHRS and CDR2 YFSETQ. This CDR3 comprises 10 residues. CDR3 nucleotide sequence: TGCGCCAGCATGAGTAACACCATATATTTT. It encodes CASMSNTIYF.

The J gene is TRBJ1-1, the V gene TRBV7-9, with a possible D match to TRBD1 (6 bases). The CDR3 has 12 amino acids. V lost 5 bases and J lost 8, with 12 bases in between. The germline V gene encodes CDR1 SEHNR and CDR2 FQNEAQ (reference sequence). CDR3 nucleotides: TGTGCCAGCAGCCGAGACCAGGGGGAAGCTTTCTTT. Encoded protein: CASSRDQGEAFF.

The chain is built from TRBV5-1 and TRBJ1-4, with D perhaps TRBD1 (5 bases). Trimming pared 0 bases from V and 2 bases from J, leaving 5 bases between. The CDR3 loop spans 14 amino acids. CDR1 is SGHRS, CDR2 YFSETQ, per germline. The DNA for the CDR3 is TGCGCCAGCAGCTTGGGACAGACTAATGAAAAACTGTTTTTT. Translating gives CASSLGQTNEKLFF.